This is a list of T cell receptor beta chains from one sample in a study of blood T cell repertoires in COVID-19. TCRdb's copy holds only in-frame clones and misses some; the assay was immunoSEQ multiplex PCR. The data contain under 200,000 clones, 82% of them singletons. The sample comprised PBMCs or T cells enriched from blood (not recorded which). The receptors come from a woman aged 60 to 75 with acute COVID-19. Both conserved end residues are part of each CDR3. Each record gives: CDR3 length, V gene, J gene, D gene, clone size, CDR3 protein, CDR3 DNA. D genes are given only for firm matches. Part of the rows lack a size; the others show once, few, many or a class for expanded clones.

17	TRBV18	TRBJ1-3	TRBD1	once	CASSPLGRGQSGNTIYF	TGTGCCAGCTCACCCCTCGGCAGGGGGCAATCTGGAAACACCATATATTTT
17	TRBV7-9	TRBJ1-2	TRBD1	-	CASSLAVTGGREGGYTF	TGTGCCAGCAGCTTAGCGGTTACAGGGGGCAGGGAAGGTGGCTACACCTTC
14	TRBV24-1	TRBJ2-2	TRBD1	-	CATSDLTGAGELFF	TGTGCCACCAGTGACTTGACAGGGGCCGGGGAGCTGTTTTTT
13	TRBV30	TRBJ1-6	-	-	CAWSIRVDSPLHF	TGTGCCTGGAGTATACGGGTCGATTCACCCCTCCACTTT
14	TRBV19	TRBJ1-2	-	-	CASSPSTANYGYTF	TGTGCCAGTAGTCCCTCCACCGCGAACTATGGCTACACCTTC
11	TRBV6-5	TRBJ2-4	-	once	CASRQRSIQYF	TGTGCCAGCAGGCAGCGTTCCATTCAGTACTTC
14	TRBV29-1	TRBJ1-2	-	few	CSVEDLHGENGYTF	TGCAGCGTTGAAGATCTTCATGGGGAGAATGGCTACACCTTC
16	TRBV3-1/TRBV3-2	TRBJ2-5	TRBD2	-	CASSQETSEIQETQYF	TGTGCCAGCAGCCAAGAAACTAGCGAAATACAAGAGACCCAGTACTTC
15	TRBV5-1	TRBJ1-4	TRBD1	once	CASSPDDRGRKELFF	TGCGCCAGCAGCCCAGACGACAGGGGGCGTAAGGAACTGTTTTTT
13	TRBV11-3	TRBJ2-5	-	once	CANSNGGQETQYF	TGTGCCAACAGCAACGGGGGACAAGAGACCCAGTACTTC
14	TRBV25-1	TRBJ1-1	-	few	CASSMPGRGTEAFF	TGTGCCAGCAGTATGCCCGGGCGGGGCACTGAAGCTTTCTTT
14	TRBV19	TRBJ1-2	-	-	CASNPPGGAYGYTF	TGTGCCAGTAACCCCCCCGGGGGTGCTTATGGCTACACCTTC
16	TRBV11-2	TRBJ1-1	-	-	CASSLGTGRGNTEAFF	TGTGCCAGCAGCTTAGGAACCGGGCGGGGGAACACTGAAGCTTTCTTT
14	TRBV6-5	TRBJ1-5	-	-	CASSLENSNQPQHF	TGTGCCAGCAGTTTGGAGAATAGCAATCAGCCCCAGCATTTT
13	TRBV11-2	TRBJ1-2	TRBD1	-	CASSLLQGDGYTF	TGTGCCAGCAGCTTACTGCAGGGGGACGGCTACACCTTC
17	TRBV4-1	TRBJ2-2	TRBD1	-	CASSQAPGQTNTGELFF	TGCGCCAGCAGCCAAGCACCGGGACAGACGAACACCGGGGAGCTGTTTTTT
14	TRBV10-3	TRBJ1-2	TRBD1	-	CAAGTGGLGYGYTF	TGTGCCGCCGGAACAGGGGGCTTGGGCTATGGCTACACCTTC
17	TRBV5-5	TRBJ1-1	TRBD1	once	CASSLTPGQGANTEAFF	TGTGCCAGCAGCTTGACTCCGGGACAGGGAGCGAACACTGAAGCTTTCTTT
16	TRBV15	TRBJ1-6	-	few	CATSRDGAQNNSPLHF	TGTGCCACCAGCAGAGATGGGGCACAGAATAATTCACCCCTCCACTTT
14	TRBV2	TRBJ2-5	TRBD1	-	CASRIDRAEETQYF	TGTGCCAGCAGGATCGACAGGGCCGAAGAGACCCAGTACTTC
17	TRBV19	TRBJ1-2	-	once	CASSPRAPTNGLYGYTF	TGTGCCAGTAGTCCCCGGGCACCGACTAACGGCCTCTATGGCTACACCTTC
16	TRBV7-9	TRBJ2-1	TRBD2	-	CASSSHPTSGENEQFF	TGTGCCAGCAGCTCCCACCCGACTAGCGGAGAAAATGAGCAGTTCTTC
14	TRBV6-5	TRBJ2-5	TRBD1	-	CASRGTGPMETQYF	TGTGCCAGCAGGGGGACAGGGCCCATGGAGACCCAGTACTTC
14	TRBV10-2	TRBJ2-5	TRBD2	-	CASSDGGGSGSRYF	TGCGCCAGCAGTGATGGGGGGGGTAGCGGGAGCCGGTACTTC
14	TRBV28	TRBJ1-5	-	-	CASTPGVAPKPQHF	TGTGCCAGCACTCCCGGGGTAGCCCCTAAGCCCCAGCATTTT
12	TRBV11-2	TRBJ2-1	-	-	CASSSSRFRQFF	TGTGCCAGCAGCTCTTCCAGGTTCCGGCAGTTCTTC
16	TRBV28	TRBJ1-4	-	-	CASSSPGGATNEKLFF	TGTGCCAGCAGTTCCCCCGGCGGAGCCACTAATGAAAAACTGTTTTTT
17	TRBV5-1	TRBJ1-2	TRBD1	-	CASSLAGQIRTNYGYTF	TGCGCCAGCAGCCTCGCGGGACAGATACGCACTAACTATGGCTACACCTTC
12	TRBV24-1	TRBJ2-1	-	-	CATSPSSLEQFF	TGTGCCACCAGTCCGTCTAGCCTTGAGCAGTTCTTC
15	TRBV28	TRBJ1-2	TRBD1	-	CASNERVRGLYGYTF	TGTGCCAGCAACGAAAGGGTCAGGGGGCTGTATGGCTACACCTTC
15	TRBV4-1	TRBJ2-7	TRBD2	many	CASSQDPAGGDEQYF	TGCGCCAGCAGCCAAGATCCAGCGGGAGGGGACGAGCAGTACTTC
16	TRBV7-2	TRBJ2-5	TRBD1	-	CASSLGTGFRGETQYF	TGTGCCAGCAGCTTAGGGACAGGCTTCCGAGGGGAGACCCAGTACTTC
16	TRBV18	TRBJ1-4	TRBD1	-	CASSPGFGQGGEKLFF	TGTGCCAGCTCACCGGGTTTCGGACAGGGAGGTGAAAAACTGTTTTTT
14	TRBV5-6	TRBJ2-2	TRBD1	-	CASGGQGPTGELFF	TGTGCCAGCGGGGGACAGGGGCCCACCGGGGAGCTGTTTTTT
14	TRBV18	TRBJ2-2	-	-	CASSPLDNTGELFF	TGTGCCAGCTCACCCCTCGACAATACCGGGGAGCTGTTTTTT
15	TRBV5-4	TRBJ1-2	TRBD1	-	CASSLPPGTEYGYTF	TGTGCCAGCAGCCTCCCACCCGGGACAGAATATGGCTACACCTTC
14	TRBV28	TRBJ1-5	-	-	CASTVSGSNQPQHF	TGTGCCAGCACCGTTTCCGGTTCCAATCAGCCCCAGCATTTT
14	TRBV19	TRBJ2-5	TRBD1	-	CASRQTGIGQTQYF	TGTGCCAGTAGACAGACAGGGATTGGGCAGACCCAGTACTTC
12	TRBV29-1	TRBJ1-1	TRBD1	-	CSAHRGNTEAFF	TGCAGCGCCCACAGGGGTAACACTGAAGCTTTCTTT
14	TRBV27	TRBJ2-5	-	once	CASSTGVFQETQYF	TGTGCCAGCAGTACCGGGGTCTTCCAAGAGACCCAGTACTTC
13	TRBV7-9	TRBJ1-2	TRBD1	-	CASSSRTGGGYTF	TGTGCCAGCAGCTCTCGGACAGGAGGCGGCTACACCTTC
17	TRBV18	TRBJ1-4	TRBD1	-	CASSPPAGGTTNEKLFF	TGTGCCAGCTCACCACCGGCAGGGGGCACAACTAATGAAAAACTGTTTTTT
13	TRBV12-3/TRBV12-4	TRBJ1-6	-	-	CASSLALDSPLHF	TGTGCCAGCAGTTTAGCGCTAGACTCACCCCTCCACTTT
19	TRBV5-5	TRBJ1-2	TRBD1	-	CASSLGIDGTGIKLSGYTF	TGTGCCAGCAGCTTGGGGATTGACGGGACAGGGATCAAGCTGAGTGGCTACACCTTC
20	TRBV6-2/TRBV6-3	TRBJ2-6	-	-	CASSYSRRGYPHSGANVLTF	TGTGCCAGCAGTTACTCCCGCAGAGGGTACCCCCACTCTGGGGCCAACGTCCTGACTTTC
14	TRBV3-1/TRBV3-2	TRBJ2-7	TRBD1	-	CASSQAGQGAEQYF	TGTGCCAGCAGCCAAGCCGGACAGGGGGCCGAGCAGTACTTC
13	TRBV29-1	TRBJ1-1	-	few	CSVETDRNTEAFF	TGCAGCGTTGAAACGGACAGGAACACTGAAGCTTTCTTT
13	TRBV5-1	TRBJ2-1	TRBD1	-	CASSGTGAHEQFF	TGCGCCAGCAGCGGTACAGGGGCACATGAGCAGTTCTTC
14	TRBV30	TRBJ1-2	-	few	CAWKTPGLGDGYTF	TGTGCCTGGAAAACCCCAGGGTTGGGCGATGGCTACACCTTC
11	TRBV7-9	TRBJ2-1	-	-	CAFSSYNEQFF	TGTGCCTTCAGCTCTTACAATGAGCAGTTCTTC
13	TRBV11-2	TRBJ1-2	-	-	CASSSPQLYGYTF	TGTGCCAGCAGCTCACCACAGCTGTATGGCTACACCTTC